The next 6 T cell receptor beta chains were all read from a single sample in a study of blood T cell repertoires in COVID-19. Clones were sequenced by immunoSEQ multiplex PCR, and TCRdb holds only the in-frame ones, with some missing. The sample lists 55,000 to 90,000 clones; more than 70% were seen once. The source material was peripheral blood. The source is a human donor in a cohort sampled during active COVID-19.

This sequence joins TRBV5-7 and TRBJ2-7; D may be TRBD1 (6 bases). TRBV5-7 is annotated as an ORF whose role is uncertain. Between the trimmed V and J ends, which lost 3 bases and 5 bases, there was a span of 15 bases. CDR3 length: 14 residues. CDR3 sequence reads: CASSSQGPMDEQYV. As DNA, the CDR3 is TGTGCCAGCAGCTCCCAGGGGCCAATGGACGAGCAGTACGTC.

The chain uses TRBV2 and TRBJ2-7, with TRBD1 matching over 9 bases. Germline assignment: CDR1 SNHLY and CDR2 FYNNEI. Trimming at V came to 4 bases and at J to 6 bases, leaving 10 bases not matched to a gene. This CDR3 contains 15 residues. CDR3 protein: CASSVQGGTGSEQYF. CDR3 nucleotide sequence: TGTGCCAGCAGTGTTCAGGGGGGGACAGGGTCCGAGCAGTACTTC. Variable domain in full (rest from reference TRBV2 and TRBJ2-7): EPEVTQTPSHQVTQMGQEVILRCVPISNHLYFYWYRQILGQKVEFLVSFYNNEISEKSEIFDDQFSVERPDGSNFTLKIRSTKLEDSAMYFCASSVQGGTGSEQYFGPGTRLTVT.

On this clone itself: Possible read error: a much larger clone is one base away. This chain joins TRBV4-2 and TRBJ2-7; the D is unclear. Germline loops: CDR1 LGHNA, CDR2 YNFKEQ. The CDR3 loop spans 15 amino acids. CDR3 loop: CVSSRETPAPYEQYF. The CDR3 DNA reads as TGTGTCAGCAGCCGTGAGACTCCCGCCCCCTACGAGCAGTACTTC.

This rearrangement joins TRBV15 to TRBJ2-5; weak D call: TRBD1 (5 bases). The CDR3 sequence is 15 residues long. V gave up 2 bases and J gave up 5 bases, with 15 bases separating them. The germline V gene has CDR1 LNHNV and CDR2 YYDKDF (reference sequence). The CDR3 DNA reads as TGTGCCACCAGCAGACAGGGCCAGGGTCGGGAGACCCAGTACTTC. Protein: CATSRQGQGRETQYF.

This chain joins TRBV6-2 or TRBV6-3 and TRBJ2-5; maybe TRBD2 (5 bases). This CDR3 has 14 residues. Germline V gives CDR1 MNHEY, CDR2 SVGEGT. Trimming stripped 6 bases from V and 5 bases from J, with 16 bases between. CDR3 loop: CASSPGNPRETQYF. The DNA for the CDR3 is TGTGCCAGCAGCCCCGGGAATCCCCGGGAGACCCAGTACTTC.

This clone was counted a single time. J is TRBJ2-7 and V is TRBV11-2; 7 bases are shared with TRBD2. The trim removed 1 base at V and 6 bases at J, leaving 3 bases unmatched. CDR1 is SGHAT and CDR2 is FQNNGV in the germline V gene. The CDR3 length is 13 residues. The CDR3 DNA sequence: TGTGCCAGCAGCTTAGTTGGGGGGGGCGAGCAGTACTTC. This sequence encodes CASSLVGGGEQYF.